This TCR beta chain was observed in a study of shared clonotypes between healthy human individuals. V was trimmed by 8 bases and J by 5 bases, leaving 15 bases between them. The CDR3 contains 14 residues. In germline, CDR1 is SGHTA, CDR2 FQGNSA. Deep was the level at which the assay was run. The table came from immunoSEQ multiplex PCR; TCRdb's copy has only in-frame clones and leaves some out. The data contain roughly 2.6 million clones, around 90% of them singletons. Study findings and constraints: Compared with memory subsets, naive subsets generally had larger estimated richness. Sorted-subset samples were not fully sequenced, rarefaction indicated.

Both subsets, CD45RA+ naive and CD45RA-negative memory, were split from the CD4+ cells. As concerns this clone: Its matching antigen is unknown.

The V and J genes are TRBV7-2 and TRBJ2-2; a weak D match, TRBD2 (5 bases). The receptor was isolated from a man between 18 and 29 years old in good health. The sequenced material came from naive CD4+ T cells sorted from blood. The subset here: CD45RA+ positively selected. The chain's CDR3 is CASVPAGLTGELFF. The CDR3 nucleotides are TGTGCCAGCGTGCCTGCGGGTTTGACCGGGGAGCTGTTTTTT. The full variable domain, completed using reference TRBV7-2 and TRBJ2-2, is GAGVSQSPSNKVTEKGKDVELRCDPISGHTALYWYRQSLGQGLEFLIYFQGNSAPDKSGLPSDRFSAERTGGSVSTLTIQRTQQEDSAVYLCASVPAGLTGELFFGEGSRLTVL.